Listed here are 27 T cell receptor beta chains from one sample, sequenced in a study of tumor T cells in aggressive B-cell lymphoma. Libraries were prepared by immunoSEQ multiplex PCR; TCRdb keeps only in-frame clonotypes and omits some of them. This repertoire shows roughly 1,700 clones, 89% found once; its top ten account for roughly 7.5%. The sample consisted of tumor tissue. All receptors derive from an adult with diffuse large B cell lymphoma.

This rearrangement joins TRBV10-3 to TRBJ2-7; D not certain. This CDR3 has 14 amino acids. V was trimmed by 4 bases and J by 5 bases, leaving 15 bases between them. Germline V gene lookup returns CDR1 ENHRY and CDR2 SYGVKD. Here the CDR3 DNA reads TGTGCCATCAGTGCATTTCCTCCGGCGGACGAGCAGTACTTC. It translates to CAISAFPPADEQYF.

This rearrangement joins TRBV6-1 to TRBJ1-2, with 8 bases fitting TRBD1. The CDR3 spans 16 residues. Germline V gene lookup returns CDR1 MNHNS and CDR2 SASEGT. Trimming removed 3 bases from V and 2 bases from J; junction bases left unmatched: 8. CDR3 in amino acids: CASSDPLRTGNYGYTF. CDR3 bases: TGTGCCAGCAGTGACCCCCTTCGGACAGGGAACTATGGCTACACCTTC.

The chain uses TRBV29-1 and TRBJ1-1; D is uncertain. Trimming left V 2 bases short and J 0 bases short, with 4 bases between. From germline, CDR1 is SQVTM and CDR2 ANQGSEA. This CDR3 has 12 residues. CDR3 region: CSVEQMNTEAFF. The CDR3 coding sequence is TGCAGCGTTGAACAGATGAACACTGAAGCTTTCTTT.

This chain joins TRBV13 and TRBJ1-1; TRBD1 matches at 12 bases. This CDR3 contains 17 residues. V shed 7 bases, J shed 3 bases, and the junction held 12 bases outside the gene matches. Germline V gene data show CDR1 as PRHDT and CDR2 as FYEKMQ (reference sequence). In DNA, the CDR3 is TGTGCCAGCACCCCGGGACAGGGGGCTGGTGGGTACACTGAAGCTTTCTTT. Encoded protein: CASTPGQGAGGYTEAFF. Filled out from reference TRBV13 and TRBJ1-1, the complete variable domain reads AAGVIQSPRHLIKEKRETATLKCYPIPRHDTVYWYQQGPGQDPQFLISFYEKMQSDKGSIPDRFSAQQFSDYHSELNMSSLELGDSALYFCASTPGQGAGGYTEAFFGQGTRLTVV.

V and J are TRBV5-1 and TRBJ2-5, with 8 bases aligning to TRBD2. Germline values: CDR1 SGHRS, CDR2 YFSETQ. The CDR3 is 13 residues long. The J segment lost 5 bases and the V segment lost 3 bases, leaving 3 bases of the junction unmatched. The CDR3 bases are TGCGCCAGCAGCTCGACTAGCGTGGAGACCCAGTACTTC. This gives the protein CASSSTSVETQYF.

V gene TRBV20-1 combines with J gene TRBJ2-5, with D hard to call. Germline V lookup: CDR1 DFQATT, CDR2 SNEGSKA (reference sequence). This CDR3 region has 11 residues. Trimming stripped 8 bases from V and 5 bases from J, with 12 bases between. The CDR3 DNA follows: TGCAGTAGTCTTATCCGGGAGACCCAGTACTTC. Translation: CSSLIRETQYF.

The gene calls are TRBV6-4 and TRBJ1-1; perhaps TRBD1 as D (5 bases). From germline, CDR1 is MRHNA and CDR2 SNTAGT. The CDR3 totals 13 residues. The V end lost 0 bases, the J end lost 7 bases, and 9 bases lay between the germline ends. CDR3 DNA: TGTGCCAGCAGTGACTCACAGGAATATGAAGCTTTCTTT. Its translation is CASSDSQEYEAFF.

The rearrangement uses TRBV6-5 and TRBJ2-1; 7 bases fit TRBD2. The CDR3 is 15 residues long. CDR1 is MNHEY and CDR2 is SVGAGI in the germline V gene. With V trimmed by 6 bases and J by 8 bases, 13 bases remained unmatched. The CDR3 spells CASSSPRGSGDEQFF. The CDR3 coding sequence is TGTGCCAGCAGCTCCCCGCGGGGGTCGGGGGATGAGCAGTTCTTC.

The sample holds a few counts of this clone. V is TRBV7-9 and J is TRBJ1-2; 11 bases agree with TRBD1. This CDR3 has 16 residues. CDR1 and CDR2 (germline): SEHNR, FQNEAQ (reference sequence). Trimming at V came to 5 bases and at J to 8 bases, leaving 13 bases not matched to a gene. CDR3 nucleotides: TGTGCCAGCAGCACCGGGACAGGGGGATTTTTAGGAGGCTACACCTTC. Translating it yields CASSTGTGGFLGGYTF.

The CDR3 loop reads CASSFPGTATYEQYF. The CDR3 DNA sequence: TGTGCCAGCAGCTTTCCCGGGACAGCCACCTACGAGCAGTACTTC. V and J are TRBV7-2 and TRBJ2-7, with 7 bases identical to TRBD1. The CDR3 totals 15 residues. V lost 3 bases to trimming and J lost 2 bases; unmatched junction nucleotides: 7. Germline lookup yields CDR1 SGHTA and CDR2 FQGNSA.

This sequence joins TRBV7-2 and TRBJ1-2; D remains unclear. This CDR3 has 13 residues. Germline CDR1 and CDR2: SGHTA and FQGNSA. The V and J ends lost 4 bases and 4 bases respectively, with 10 bases between them. CDR3: CASSSEGGYGYTF. The CDR3 DNA reads TGTGCCAGCAGCTCCGAGGGAGGCTATGGCTACACCTTC.

J is TRBJ2-7 and V is TRBV27; a possible D gene is TRBD2 (7 bases). Germline V lookup: CDR1 MNHEY, CDR2 SMNVEV (reference sequence). V gave up 0 bases and J gave up 3 bases, with 21 bases separating them. This CDR3 comprises 18 residues. CDR3 sequence (DNA): TGTGCCAGCAGTTTATCCGGGGGGCCGGGTCGTTACCTCTACGAGCAGTACTTC. It codes for CASSLSGGPGRYLYEQYF.

The rearrangement links TRBV5-1 to TRBJ2-7, with D possibly matching TRBD2 (5 bases). This CDR3 contains 14 residues. The V gene lost 2 bases and the J gene lost 6 bases, with 15 bases spanning the gap. Germline CDR1 reads SGHRS; CDR2 reads YFSETQ. The chain's CDR3 is CASSFLEERGEQYF. The DNA of the CDR3 is TGCGCCAGCAGCTTCTTGGAAGAACGGGGCGAGCAGTACTTC.

This clone turned up a few times. This sequence joins TRBV7-3 and TRBJ2-7, with 8 nucleotides matching TRBD1. Germline values: CDR1 SGHTA, CDR2 FQGTGA. The trim removed 5 bases at V and 6 bases at J, leaving 6 bases unmatched. This CDR3 region has 13 residues. In DNA, the CDR3 is TGTGCCAGCAGCGCGACAGGGGTGGGCGAGCAGTACTTC. Its protein is CASSATGVGEQYF. Using reference TRBV7-3 and TRBJ2-7 for the parts outside the CDR3, the full variable domain is GAGVSQTPSNKVTEKGKYVELRCDPISGHTALYWYRQSLGQGPEFLIYFQGTGAADDSGLPNDRFFAVRPEGSVSTLKIQRTERGDSAVYLCASSATGVGEQYFGPGTRLTVT.

This clone is judged large. The germline gene is not matched at one end of the junction; a read error may be the cause. The V and J genes are TRBV6-1 and TRBJ1-2; 7 nucleotides align to TRBD1. This CDR3 has 18 amino acids. In germline, CDR1 is MNHNS, CDR2 SASEGT. The CDR3 bases are TGTGCCAGCAGCGAAGACTTAGACAGGGACCCTTCTGGGAATGGCTACACCTTC. Its protein is CASSEDLDRDPSGNGYTF.

This chain links TRBV19 with TRBJ1-2, with D hard to call. Deletions cut 5 bases from V and 5 bases from J, with 6 bases between. CDR1 LNHDA and CDR2 SQIVND come from the germline V gene (reference sequence). This CDR3 comprises 11 residues. The CDR3, as DNA: TGTGCCAGTAGTCTCGGGTATGGCTACACCTTC. This encodes CASSLGYGYTF. Drawing the rest from reference TRBV19 and TRBJ1-2, the complete variable domain is DGGITQSPKYLFRKEGQNVTLSCEQNLNHDAMYWYRQDPGQGLRLIYYSQIVNDFQKGDIAEGYSVSREKKESFPLTVTSAQKNPTAFYLCASSLGYGYTFGSGTRLTVV.

The genes are TRBV5-1 and TRBJ2-3; 7 bases align to TRBD1. The V and J ends lost 4 bases and 0 bases, in that order; junction bases with no gene match: 5. This CDR3 has 15 residues. Germline V CDR1 and CDR2: SGHRS, YFSETQ. CDR3 in DNA: TGCGCCAGCAGCCCGGGGACAGCTAGCACAGATACGCAGTATTTT. Its translation: CASSPGTASTDTQYF.

This chain uses TRBV13 with TRBJ2-5; TRBD2 agrees at 12 bases. The CDR3 is 17 amino acids. The germline V gene has CDR1 PRHDT and CDR2 FYEKMQ (reference sequence). Losses at the gene ends were 4 bases for V and 3 bases for J; bases not matched to a gene: 9. CDR3 sequence: CASSSRGLAGGKETQYF. CDR3 bases: TGTGCCAGCAGCTCCCGGGGTCTAGCGGGGGGGAAAGAGACCCAGTACTTC.

The rearrangement links TRBV5-6 to TRBJ1-3; 7 nucleotides line up with TRBD1. The V segment lost 0 bases and the J segment 0 bases; nucleotides outside the gene matches: 12. Germline V gives CDR1 SGHDT, CDR2 YYEEEE. The CDR3 contains 19 residues. The CDR3 nucleotides are TGTGCCAGCAGCTTGGGGCAGGGGGTGGCTGGAATCTCTGGAAACACCATATATTTT. Protein sequence: CASSLGQGVAGISGNTIYF.

The J gene is TRBJ2-7, the V gene TRBV6-5; D not resolved. This CDR3 has 15 residues. Trimming removed 4 bases from V and 1 base from J, with 14 bases in between. Germline CDR1 reads MNHEY; CDR2 reads SVGAGI. CDR3 in amino acids: CASSSTPTESYEQYF. The CDR3 nucleotides read TGTGCCAGCAGTTCCACCCCGACGGAGTCCTACGAGCAGTACTTC.

This clone was seen a single time. The chain links TRBV4-2 to TRBJ2-7, with 8 nucleotides matching TRBD2. From germline, CDR1 is LGHNA and CDR2 YNFKEQ. There are 16 residues in the CDR3. V lost 0 bases and J lost 6; bases outside the gene matches: 10. Here the CDR3 DNA reads TGTGCCAGCAGCCAAGAATGGGGCGGGGGGCTCGGCGAGCAGTACTTC. The encoded protein is CASSQEWGGGLGEQYF.

This clone was seen a handful of times. This chain joins TRBV10-1 and TRBJ2-1, with TRBD2 matching 13 bases. This CDR3 region has 17 residues. Germline V gene lookup returns CDR1 WNHNN and CDR2 SYGVQD (reference sequence). V was clipped by 1 base and J by 8 bases; unmatched bases: 8. Here the CDR3 reads CASSEWGGLAGSDEQFF. The CDR3 DNA is TGCGCCAGCAGTGAGTGGGGGGGACTAGCGGGGAGCGATGAGCAGTTCTTC.

This chain uses TRBV7-9 with TRBJ2-3, with 10 bases identical to TRBD2. The CDR3 contains 16 residues. Germline trimming cut 5 bases from V and 5 bases from J; bases unmatched to any gene: 10. Per the germline V gene, CDR1 is SEHNR and CDR2 is FQNEAQ (reference sequence). CDR3 bases: TGTGCCAGCAGCGTCCAGCGGGGGGGCGTGGTAGATACGCAGTATTTT. This encodes CASSVQRGGVVDTQYF.

The chain employs TRBV9 and TRBJ2-5, with D possibly TRBD2 on 7 matching bases. The CDR3 loop spans 17 amino acids. The V gene's germline CDR1 is SGDLS and CDR2 YYNGEE. V was shortened by 4 bases and J by 5 bases, with 24 bases between the two germline ends. The CDR3 region has the DNA TGTGCCAGCAGCCCCCGAAGGGGGGGGCCCATCGGGGAGACCCAGTACTTC. Translated, it gives CASSPRRGGPIGETQYF.

The chain recombines TRBV2 with TRBJ1-3; weak D call: TRBD1 (6 bases). Trimming took off 6 bases at V and 2 bases at J, with 11 bases between the two ends. The CDR3 sequence is 14 residues long. CDR1 is SNHLY, CDR2 FYNNEI, per germline. DNA for the CDR3: TGTGCCAGCAGGCCACAGGGTCCTGGAAACACCATATATTTT. Residues: CASRPQGPGNTIYF.

J is TRBJ1-3 and V is TRBV5-5, with 8 bases aligning to TRBD1. The CDR3 runs 16 residues. In germline, CDR1 is SGHKS, CDR2 YYEKEE (reference sequence). The V gene end was trimmed by 0 bases and the J gene end by 7 bases; junction bases not matched to a gene: 9. This CDR3 is CASSLVPGGAGNTIYF. CDR3 DNA sequence: TGTGCCAGCAGCTTGGTACCAGGGGGCGCGGGGAACACCATATATTTT.

J is TRBJ2-3 and V is TRBV2, with D possibly matching TRBD1 (5 bases). Germline CDR1 and CDR2: SNHLY and FYNNEI. V was pared by 2 bases and J by 2 bases, with 14 bases between. The CDR3 extends over 16 amino acids. The CDR3 loop is CASSESVRVTTDTQYF. Here the CDR3 DNA reads TGTGCCAGCAGTGAATCGGTCAGGGTTACCACAGATACGCAGTATTTT.